These 7 T cell receptor beta chains originate from one sample sequenced in a study of blood T cell repertoires in COVID-19. Assay used: immunoSEQ multiplex PCR; TCRdb lists only in-frame clones, some missing. The table lists fewer than 90,000 clones, about 95% of them singletons. The sample comprised peripheral blood. These receptors all come from a human donor with active COVID-19. The donor label of this sample is uncertain.

V and J are TRBV7-8 and TRBJ2-1, with 7 positions matching TRBD2. This CDR3 contains 16 residues. With 1 base clipped from V and 4 bases from J, the junction kept 7 bases outside the gene matches. Per the germline V gene, CDR1 is SGHVS and CDR2 is FQNEAQ. The CDR3 DNA follows: TGTGCCAGCAGCTTAGGACTAGCTGGGGAATACAATGAGCAGTTCTTC. It yields the protein CASSLGLAGEYNEQFF.

In this sample, this clone turned up once. The chain joins TRBV5-1 to TRBJ2-7; D may be TRBD1 (6 bases). Germline CDR1 is SGHRS and CDR2 is YFSETQ. Trimming took off 0 bases at V and 2 bases at J, with 18 bases between the two ends. The CDR3 is 17 residues long. The CDR3 DNA reads TGCGCCAGCAGCTTGGCTGCAGGACAGCTTCTCGCCTACGAGCAGTACTTC. Residues: CASSLAAGQLLAYEQYF. The full variable domain, completed using reference TRBV5-1 and TRBJ2-7, is KAGVTQTPRYLIKTRGQQVTLSCSPISGHRSVSWYQQTPGQGLQFLFEYFSETQRNKGNFPGRFSGRQFSNSRSEMNVSTLELGDSALYLCASSLAAGQLLAYEQYFGPGTRLTVT.

The rearrangement links TRBV3-1 (or the pseudogene TRBV3-2) to TRBJ1-2; 7 positions agree with TRBD1. With V trimmed by 1 base and J by 2 bases, 7 bases remained unmatched. The CDR3 has 16 amino acids. Germline loops: CDR1 LGHDT, CDR2 YNNKEL (reference sequence). CDR3 nucleotide sequence: TGTGCCAGCAGCCAAGTCTCACAGGGGTTAAACTATGGCTACACCTTC. Translation: CASSQVSQGLNYGYTF.

The J gene is TRBJ1-3, the V gene TRBV19, with 9 bases fitting TRBD1. V gave up 6 bases and J gave up 0 bases; unmatched junction bases: 12. The CDR3 contains 18 residues. Per germline, CDR1 LNHDA and CDR2 SQIVND (reference sequence). The DNA for the CDR3 is TGTGCCAGTAGGAGTATCGGCGGGACAGGGCGCTCTGGAAACACCATATATTTT. Residues: CASRSIGGTGRSGNTIYF.

In this sample, this clone turned up once. The rearrangement links TRBV18 to TRBJ1-1; TRBD1 matches at 9 bases. The CDR3 contains 15 residues. Germline assignment: CDR1 KGHSH and CDR2 LQKENI. V lost 5 bases, J lost 1 base, and 5 bases stayed unmatched. CDR3 residues: CASSSGQGSNTEAFF. The CDR3, as DNA: TGTGCCAGCTCATCGGGACAGGGATCGAACACTGAAGCTTTCTTT.

The chain carries TRBV18 and TRBJ2-3; TRBD2 aligns across 8 bases. The germline V gene has CDR1 KGHSH and CDR2 LQKENI. Unmatched junction bases numbered 8, after V lost 2 bases and J lost 7 bases. This CDR3 region has 15 residues. For the CDR3, the DNA is TGTGCCAGCTCACCAAGAAGCCTAGCGGGCTATACGCAGTATTTT. Its translation: CASSPRSLAGYTQYF.

In its sample, this clone was seen once. This sequence joins TRBV5-1 and TRBJ2-5; possible D gene TRBD2, 6 bases. CDR1 SGHRS and CDR2 YFSETQ come from the germline V gene. Trimming removed 1 base from V and 5 bases from J, with 12 bases in between. This CDR3 comprises 14 residues. CDR3 region: CASSLSGDSETQYF. The CDR3 nucleotides are TGCGCCAGCAGCTTGTCGGGGGATTCGGAGACCCAGTACTTC. The complete variable domain, with remaining parts taken from reference TRBV5-1 and TRBJ2-5, reads KAGVTQTPRYLIKTRGQQVTLSCSPISGHRSVSWYQQTPGQGLQFLFEYFSETQRNKGNFPGRFSGRQFSNSRSEMNVSTLELGDSALYLCASSLSGDSETQYFGPGTRLLVL.